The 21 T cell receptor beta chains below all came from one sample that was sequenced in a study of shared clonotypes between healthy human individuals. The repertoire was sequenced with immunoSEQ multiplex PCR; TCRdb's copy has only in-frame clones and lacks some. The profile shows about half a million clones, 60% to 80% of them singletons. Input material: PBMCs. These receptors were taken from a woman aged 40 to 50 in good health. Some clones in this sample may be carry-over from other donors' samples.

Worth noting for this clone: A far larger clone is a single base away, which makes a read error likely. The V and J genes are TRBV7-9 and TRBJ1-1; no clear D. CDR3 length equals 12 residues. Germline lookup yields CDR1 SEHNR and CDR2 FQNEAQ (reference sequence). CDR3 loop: CTSSLMNTEAFF. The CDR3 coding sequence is TGTACCAGCAGCTTAATGAACACTGAAGCTTTCTTT.

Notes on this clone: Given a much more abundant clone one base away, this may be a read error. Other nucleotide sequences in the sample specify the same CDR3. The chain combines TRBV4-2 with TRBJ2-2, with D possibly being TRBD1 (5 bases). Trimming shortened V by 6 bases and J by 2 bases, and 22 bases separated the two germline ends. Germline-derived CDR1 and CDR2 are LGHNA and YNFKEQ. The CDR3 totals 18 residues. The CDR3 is CASRPVLGAKANTGELFF. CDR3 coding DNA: TGTGCCAGCAGGCCCGTCCTTGGGGCTAAAGCAAACACCGGGGAGCTGTTTTTT.

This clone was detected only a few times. In nucleotides, the CDR3 is TGTGCCAGTTCCGACCGAAGCACAGATACGCAGTATTTT. Its translation: CASSDRSTDTQYF. The V call is TRBV19, the J call TRBJ2-3, with D unresolved. CDR1 is LNHDA, CDR2 SQIVND, per germline (reference sequence). V lost 8 bases and J 0 bases, leaving 9 bases between the germline ends. CDR3 length equals 13 residues.

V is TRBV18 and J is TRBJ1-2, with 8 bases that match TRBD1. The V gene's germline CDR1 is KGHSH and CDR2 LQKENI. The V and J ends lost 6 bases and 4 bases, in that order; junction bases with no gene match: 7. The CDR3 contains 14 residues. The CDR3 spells CASSRPGGGYGYTF. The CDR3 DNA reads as TGTGCCAGCTCCCGTCCAGGGGGCGGCTATGGCTACACCTTC.

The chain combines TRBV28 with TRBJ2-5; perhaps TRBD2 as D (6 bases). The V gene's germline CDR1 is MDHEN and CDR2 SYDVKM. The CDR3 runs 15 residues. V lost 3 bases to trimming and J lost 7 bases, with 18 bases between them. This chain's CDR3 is CASSFIPSVSGTQYF. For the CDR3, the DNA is TGTGCCAGCAGTTTCATCCCTAGCGTCTCCGGGACCCAGTACTTC. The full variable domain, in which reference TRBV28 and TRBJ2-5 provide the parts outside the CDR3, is DVKVTQSSRYLVKRTGEKVFLECVQDMDHENMFWYRQDPGLGLRLIYFSYDVKMKEKGDIPEGYSVSREKKERFSLILESASTNQTSMYLCASSFIPSVSGTQYFGPGTRLLVL.

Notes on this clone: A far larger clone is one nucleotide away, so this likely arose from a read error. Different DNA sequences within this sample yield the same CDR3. CDR3 region: CASSDSYEQYF. DNA for the CDR3: TGTGCCAGCAGTGATAGTTACGAGCAGTACTTC. The V gene is TRBV6-1, the J gene TRBJ2-7; D unclear. The germline V and J ends were trimmed by 3 bases and 4 bases, with 4 bases remaining between them. Germline CDR1 MNHNS, CDR2 SASEGT. The CDR3 spans 11 residues.

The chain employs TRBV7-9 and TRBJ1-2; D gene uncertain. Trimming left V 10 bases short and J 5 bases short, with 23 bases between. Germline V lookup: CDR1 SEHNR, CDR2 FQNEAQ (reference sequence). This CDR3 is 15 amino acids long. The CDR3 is CATALGAGGGYGYTF. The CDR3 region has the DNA TGTGCCACCGCCTTAGGAGCGGGAGGAGGATATGGCTACACCTTC. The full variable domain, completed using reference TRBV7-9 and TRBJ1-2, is DTGVSQNPRHKITKRGQNVTFRCDPISEHNRLYWYRQTLGQGPEFLTYFQNEAQLEKSRLLSDRFSAERPKGSFSTLEIQRTEQGDSAMYLCATALGAGGGYGYTFGSGTRLTVV.

CDR3 loop: CASSPTRPTDTQYF. CDR3 nucleotide sequence: TGCGCCAGCAGCCCGACCCGGCCTACAGATACGCAGTATTTT. The rearrangement links TRBV4-1 to TRBJ2-3; the D is unclear. Looked up from germline, CDR1 is MGHRA and CDR2 is YSYEKL. The ends were cut back, 4 bases at V and 3 bases at J, with 11 bases in the middle. The CDR3 spans 14 residues.

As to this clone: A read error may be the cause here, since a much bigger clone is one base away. CDR3 protein: CASSLAGSGNTTYF. The CDR3 DNA reads as TGTGCCAGCAGCCTCGCCGGGTCCGGAAACACCACATATTTT. This chain joins TRBV6-5 and TRBJ1-3; D call uncertain. Germline V lookup: CDR1 MNHEY, CDR2 SVGAGI. CDR3 size: 14 residues.

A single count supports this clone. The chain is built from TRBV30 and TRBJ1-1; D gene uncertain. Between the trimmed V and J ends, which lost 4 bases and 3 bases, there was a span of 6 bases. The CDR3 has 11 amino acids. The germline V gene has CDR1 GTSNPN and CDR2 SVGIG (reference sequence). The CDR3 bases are TGTGCCTGGACCTCATACACTGAAGCTTTCTTT. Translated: CAWTSYTEAFF.

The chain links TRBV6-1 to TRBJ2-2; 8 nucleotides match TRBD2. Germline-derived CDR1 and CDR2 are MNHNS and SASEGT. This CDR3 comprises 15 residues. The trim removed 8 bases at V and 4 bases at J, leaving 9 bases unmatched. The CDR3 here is CASGAGRARTGELFF. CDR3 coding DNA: TGTGCCAGCGGTGCCGGGAGGGCGCGCACCGGGGAGCTGTTTTTT.

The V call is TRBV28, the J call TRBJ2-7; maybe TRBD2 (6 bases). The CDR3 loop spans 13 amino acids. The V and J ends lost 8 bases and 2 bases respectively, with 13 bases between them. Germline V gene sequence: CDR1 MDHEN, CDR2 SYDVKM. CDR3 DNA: TGTGCCAGCGTCGGAGGGACCACCTACGAGCAGTACTTC. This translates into CASVGGTTYEQYF.

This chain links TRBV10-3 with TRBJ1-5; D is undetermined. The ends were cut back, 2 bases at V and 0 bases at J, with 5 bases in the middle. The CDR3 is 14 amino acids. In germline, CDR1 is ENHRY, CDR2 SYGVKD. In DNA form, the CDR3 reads TGTGCCATCAGTGAGGATTATAGCAATCAGCCCCAGCATTTT. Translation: CAISEDYSNQPQHF.

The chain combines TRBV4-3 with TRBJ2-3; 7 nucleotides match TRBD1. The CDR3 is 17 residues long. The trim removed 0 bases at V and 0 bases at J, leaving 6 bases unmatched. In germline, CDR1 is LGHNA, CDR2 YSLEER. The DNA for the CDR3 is TGCGCCAGCAGCCAAGAGATTGGGACAGCTAGCACAGATACGCAGTATTTT. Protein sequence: CASSQEIGTASTDTQYF.

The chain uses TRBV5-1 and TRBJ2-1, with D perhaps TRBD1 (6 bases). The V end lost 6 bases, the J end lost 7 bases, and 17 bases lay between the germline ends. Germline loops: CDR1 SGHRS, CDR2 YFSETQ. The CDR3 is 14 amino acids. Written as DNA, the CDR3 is TGCGCCAGCACCCTAGACAGGATGGGAAATGAGCAGTTCTTC. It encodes CASTLDRMGNEQFF.

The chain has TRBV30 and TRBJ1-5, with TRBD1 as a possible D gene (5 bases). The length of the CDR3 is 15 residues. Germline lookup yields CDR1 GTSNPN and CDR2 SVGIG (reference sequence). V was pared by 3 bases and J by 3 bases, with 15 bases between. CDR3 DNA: TGTGCCTGGAGCCGCGGGGCGTTGGTCAATCAGCCCCAGCATTTT. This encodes CAWSRGALVNQPQHF.

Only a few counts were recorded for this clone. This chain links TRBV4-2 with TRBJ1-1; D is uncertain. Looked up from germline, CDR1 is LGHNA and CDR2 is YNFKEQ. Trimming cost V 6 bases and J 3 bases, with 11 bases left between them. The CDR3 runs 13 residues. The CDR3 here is CASRGLGYTEAFF. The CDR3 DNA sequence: TGTGCCAGCAGGGGCTTAGGGTACACTGAAGCTTTCTTT.

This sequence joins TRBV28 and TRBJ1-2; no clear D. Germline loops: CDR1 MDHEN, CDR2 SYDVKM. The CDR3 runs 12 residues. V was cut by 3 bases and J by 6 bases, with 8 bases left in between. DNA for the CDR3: TGTGCCAGCAGTTTGTTCGAGAATGGCTACACCTTC. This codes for CASSLFENGYTF.

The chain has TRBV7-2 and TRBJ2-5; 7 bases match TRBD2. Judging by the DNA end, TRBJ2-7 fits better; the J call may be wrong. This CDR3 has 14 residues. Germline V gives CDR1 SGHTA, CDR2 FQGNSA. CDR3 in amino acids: CASSLGGSLYEQYF. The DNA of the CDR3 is TGTGCCAGCAGCTTGGGCGGGAGCCTCTACGAGCAGTACTTC.

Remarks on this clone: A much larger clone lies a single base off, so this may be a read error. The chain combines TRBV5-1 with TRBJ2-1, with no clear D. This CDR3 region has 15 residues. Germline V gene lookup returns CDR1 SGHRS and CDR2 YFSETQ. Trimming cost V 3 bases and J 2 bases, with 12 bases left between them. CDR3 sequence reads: CASSSGSSPYNEQFF. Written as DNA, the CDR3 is TGCGCCAGCAGCTCGGGTAGCAGTCCCTACAATGAGCAGTTCTTC.

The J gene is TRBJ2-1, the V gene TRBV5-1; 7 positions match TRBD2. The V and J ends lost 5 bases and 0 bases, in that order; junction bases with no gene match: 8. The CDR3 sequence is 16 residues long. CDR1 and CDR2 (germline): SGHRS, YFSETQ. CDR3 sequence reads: CASRQLATSSYNEQFF. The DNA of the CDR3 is TGCGCCAGCAGGCAACTAGCGACGAGCTCCTACAATGAGCAGTTCTTC.